The 17 T cell receptor beta chains presented below share a single source sample, sequenced in a study of OX40 agonist ivuxolimab in advanced cancers. Some clones are missing from TCRdb's copy, which holds only in-frame ones; the method was immunoSEQ multiplex PCR. Of some 58,000 clones in the sample, around nine tenths were seen once. Source: CD4+ or CD8+ T cells sorted from blood, taken in a trial of the OX40 agonist ivuxolimab. These receptors came from an adult with an advanced solid tumor such as melanoma, head and neck, liver or kidney cancer.

The rearrangement links TRBV6-1 to TRBJ2-5; D tentatively reads TRBD1 or TRBD2 (5 bases each). The CDR3 is made up of 14 amino acids. Germline V lookup: CDR1 MNHNS, CDR2 SASEGT. The V end was cut by 6 bases, the J end by 5 bases, with 16 bases between. CDR3 nucleotide sequence: TGTGCCAGCAGAAGAGGGGACCAAGTGGAGACCCAGTACTTC. This gives the protein CASRRGDQVETQYF.

The table lists this clone with a count of one. This chain links TRBV19 with TRBJ2-2; 10 bases align to TRBD2. In germline, CDR1 is LNHDA, CDR2 SQIVND (reference sequence). This CDR3 has 15 amino acids. Losses at the gene ends were 7 bases for V and 6 bases for J; bases not matched to a gene: 8. CDR3 bases: TGTGCCAGTATGCCTAGCGGGGGTTGGGCCGGGGAGCTGTTTTTT. This translates into CASMPSGGWAGELFF.

Turning to this clone: Other DNA variants within this sample encode the same CDR3. The V call is TRBV5-5, the J call TRBJ2-3, with 7 bases that match TRBD1. Germline V lookup: CDR1 SGHKS, CDR2 YYEKEE (reference sequence). This CDR3 spans 14 amino acids. J lost 0 bases, V lost 4 bases, and 2 bases had no gene match. DNA of the CDR3: TGTGCCAGCAGCCTGGGACAGAGCACAGATACGCAGTATTTT. This translates into CASSLGQSTDTQYF.

The chain recombines TRBV19 with TRBJ2-3; tentative D call: TRBD2 (6 bases). V gave up 5 bases and J gave up 2 bases, with 17 bases separating them. This CDR3 region has 16 residues. Germline values: CDR1 LNHDA, CDR2 SQIVND (reference sequence). This CDR3 reads CASSGRLDQLTDTQYF. In nucleotides, the CDR3 is TGTGCCAGTAGTGGGAGGCTAGATCAACTCACAGATACGCAGTATTTT.

V is TRBV5-1 and J is TRBJ2-7; possible D gene TRBD2, 5 bases. Germline V gene data show CDR1 as SGHRS and CDR2 as YFSETQ. Trimming shortened V by 0 bases and J by 3 bases, and 7 bases separated the two germline ends. This CDR3 comprises 13 residues. The chain's CDR3 is CASSLVGNYEQYF. The CDR3 DNA reads TGCGCCAGCAGCTTGGTCGGGAACTACGAGCAGTACTTC.

This rearrangement joins TRBV2 to TRBJ2-7; no clear D gene. Trimming cost V 6 bases and J 7 bases, with 16 bases left between them. Germline CDR1 reads SNHLY; CDR2 reads FYNNEI. This CDR3 has 13 amino acids. DNA for the CDR3: TGTGCCAGCAGCCCTGACTCTTTCATGGAGCAGTACTTC. Translated, it gives CASSPDSFMEQYF.

V usage is TRBV11-2 and J usage is TRBJ2-5; TRBD2 matches at 10 bases. The CDR3 sequence is 18 residues long. The germline V gene has CDR1 SGHAT and CDR2 FQNNGV. V gave up 2 bases and J gave up 5 bases; unmatched junction bases: 14. The CDR3 sequence: CASSLTLGSSGSQETQYF. DNA for the CDR3: TGTGCCAGCAGCTTAACACTCGGGTCTAGCGGGAGTCAGGAGACCCAGTACTTC.

The chain employs TRBV6-1 and TRBJ1-4; a possible D gene is TRBD1 (5 bases). Trimming left V 6 bases short and J 8 bases short, with 16 bases between. In germline, CDR1 is MNHNS, CDR2 SASEGT. This CDR3 contains 14 residues. As DNA, the CDR3 is TGTGCCAGCAGGCCGGGACGGATTTGGGAAAAACTGTTTTTT. It specifies CASRPGRIWEKLFF.

The J gene is TRBJ1-1, the V gene TRBV5-1, with 7 nucleotides matching TRBD1. Trimming at V came to 5 bases and at J to 0 bases, leaving 4 bases not matched to a gene. The CDR3 has 14 residues. CDR1 is SGHRS, CDR2 YFSETQ, per germline. CDR3 residues: CASREGTVNTEAFF. The DNA of the CDR3 is TGCGCCAGCAGGGAGGGGACAGTGAACACTGAAGCTTTCTTT. The full variable domain, rest sourced from reference TRBV5-1 and TRBJ1-1, is KAGVTQTPRYLIKTRGQQVTLSCSPISGHRSVSWYQQTPGQGLQFLFEYFSETQRNKGNFPGRFSGRQFSNSRSEMNVSTLELGDSALYLCASREGTVNTEAFFGQGTRLTVV.

V and J are TRBV2 and TRBJ2-1; 12 bases are a match to TRBD2. V gave up 5 bases and J gave up 4 bases; unmatched junction bases: 3. CDR1 is SNHLY, CDR2 FYNNEI, per germline. The CDR3 spans 15 residues. CDR3 nucleotides: TGTGCCAGCAGTAGACTAGCGGGAGAGTACAATGAGCAGTTCTTC. Its protein is CASSRLAGEYNEQFF. The full variable domain, in which reference TRBV2 and TRBJ2-1 provide the parts outside the CDR3, is EPEVTQTPSHQVTQMGQEVILRCVPISNHLYFYWYRQILGQKVEFLVSFYNNEISEKSEIFDDQFSVERPDGSNFTLKIRSTKLEDSAMYFCASSRLAGEYNEQFFGPGTRLTVL.

As regards this clone: The same CDR3 also results from other DNA sequences found in this sample. The chain recombines TRBV27 with TRBJ1-2; D is possibly TRBD1 (5 bases). CDR3 length: 14 residues. Trimming left V 5 bases short and J 0 bases short, with 10 bases between. Germline assignment: CDR1 MNHEY and CDR2 SMNVEV (reference sequence). The DNA for the CDR3 is TGTGCCAGCAGTACCGGGACGGCTAACTATGGCTACACCTTC. Amino acids: CASSTGTANYGYTF.

This clone was picked up one time. The germline gene is not matched at one end of the junction; a read error may be the cause. The chain employs TRBV15 and TRBJ2-1; tentatively, D is TRBD1 (6 bases). The germline gives CDR1 LNHNV, CDR2 YYDKDF (reference sequence). The CDR3 loop spans 13 amino acids. The CDR3, as DNA: TGTGCCACCAGCAGAAATTCAGGACAGAGGCAGGTCTTC. Its protein product is CATSRNSGQRQVF.

The V gene is TRBV6-1, the J gene TRBJ2-4; the match to TRBD1 covers 8 bases. Trimming took 6 bases from V and 2 from J; bases not matched to a gene: 6. CDR1 and CDR2 from the germline V gene are MNHNS and SASEGT. The length of the CDR3 is 15 residues. The CDR3 bases are TGTGCCAGCAGATATGACAGGGGATCCAAAAACATTCAGTACTTC. Translated: CASRYDRGSKNIQYF.

The chain is built from TRBV5-1 and TRBJ2-1, with 8 bases lining up with TRBD2. The CDR3 length is 17 residues. The germline gives CDR1 SGHRS, CDR2 YFSETQ. Unmatched junction bases numbered 8, after V lost 1 base and J lost 2 bases. The CDR3 sequence is CASSLRRGGRPYNEQFF. In nucleotides, the CDR3 is TGCGCCAGCAGCTTGCGGCGAGGCGGGAGGCCCTACAATGAGCAGTTCTTC.

V usage is TRBV6-5 and J usage is TRBJ1-1; a weak D match, TRBD1 (6 bases). Germline V gene sequence: CDR1 MNHEY, CDR2 SVGAGI. This CDR3 has 16 amino acids. Trimming pared 0 bases from V and 1 base from J, leaving 12 bases between. CDR3 DNA: TGTGCCAGCAGTTACTCGAGGGGGTGGCGGAACACTGAAGCTTTCTTT. This codes for CASSYSRGWRNTEAFF.

V and J are TRBV14 and TRBJ2-5; unclear D gene. Trimming removed 1 base at V and 4 bases at J, with 13 bases between. The CDR3 totals 15 residues. CDR1 is SGHDN, CDR2 FVKESK, per germline. The CDR3: CASSQVPVSIETQYF. The CDR3 DNA sequence: TGTGCCAGCAGCCAAGTCCCAGTATCGATAGAGACCCAGTACTTC.

The genes are TRBV4-1 and TRBJ2-7; unclear D gene. From germline, CDR1 is MGHRA and CDR2 YSYEKL. The CDR3 runs 16 residues. V was clipped by 0 bases and J by 5 bases, with 17 bases between them. The CDR3 DNA follows: TGCGCCAGCAGCCAAGAAGGTGGAAGGTATAAAAACGAGCAGTACTTC. Translation: CASSQEGGRYKNEQYF.